This TCR beta chain was observed in a study of preoperative IRX-2 immunotherapy in early breast cancer. Stated treatment: preoperative locoregional IRX-2 cytokine immunotherapy. The germline CDR1 and CDR2 sequences are MDHEN and SYDVKM. The CDR3 covers 15 residues. Trimming pared 2 bases from V and 3 bases from J, leaving 13 bases between. Libraries were prepared by immunoSEQ multiplex PCR; TCRdb keeps only in-frame clonotypes and omits some of them. The profile shows about 5,300 clones, approximately 73% of them singletons. The clonotype comes from a human donor with breast cancer. The genes are TRBV28 and TRBJ1-1, with D maybe TRBD1 (6 bases). The input for sequencing was tumor tissue, taken before IRX-2 immunotherapy. DNA of the CDR3: TGTGCCAGCAGTTTACTGGACAGTTACTACACTGAAGCTTTCTTT. It codes for CASSLLDSYYTEAFF.